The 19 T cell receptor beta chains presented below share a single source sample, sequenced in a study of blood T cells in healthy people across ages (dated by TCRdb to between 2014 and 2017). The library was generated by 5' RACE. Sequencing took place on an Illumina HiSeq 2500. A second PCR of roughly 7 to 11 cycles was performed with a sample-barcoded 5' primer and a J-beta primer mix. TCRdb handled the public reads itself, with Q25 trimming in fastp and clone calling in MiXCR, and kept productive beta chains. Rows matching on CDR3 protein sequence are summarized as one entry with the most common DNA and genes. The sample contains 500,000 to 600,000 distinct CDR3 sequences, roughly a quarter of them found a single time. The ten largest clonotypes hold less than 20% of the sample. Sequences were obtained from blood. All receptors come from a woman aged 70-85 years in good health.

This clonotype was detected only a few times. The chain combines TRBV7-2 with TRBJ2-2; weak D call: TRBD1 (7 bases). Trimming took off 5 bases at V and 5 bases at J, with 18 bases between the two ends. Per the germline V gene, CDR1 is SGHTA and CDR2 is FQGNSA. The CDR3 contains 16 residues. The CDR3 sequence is CASSPRQGLVTGELFF. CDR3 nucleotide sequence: TGTGCCAGCAGCCCCCGACAGGGACTCGTGACCGGGGAGCTGTTTTTT.

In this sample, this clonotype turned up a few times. The CDR3 DNA sequence: TGTGCCACCAGTCACCCGATCAGCAGGGGCGGGGGCTGGGAGCAGTACTTC. Its translation: CATSHPISRGGGWEQYF. The chain is built from TRBV24-1 and TRBJ2-5; perhaps TRBD2 as D (7 bases). The length of the CDR3 is 17 residues. The V and J ends lost 6 bases and 11 bases respectively, with 30 bases between them. CDR1 is KGHDR and CDR2 is SFDVKD in the germline V gene.

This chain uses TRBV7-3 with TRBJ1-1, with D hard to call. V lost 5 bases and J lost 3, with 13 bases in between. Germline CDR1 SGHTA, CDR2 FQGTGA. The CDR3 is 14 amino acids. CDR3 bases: TGTGCCAGCAGCACCCAGAGTCGGGACACTGAAGCTTTCTTT. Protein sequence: CASSTQSRDTEAFF. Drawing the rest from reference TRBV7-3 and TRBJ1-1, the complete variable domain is GAGVSQTPSNKVTEKGKYVELRCDPISGHTALYWYRQSLGQGPEFLIYFQGTGAADDSGLPNDRFFAVRPEGSVSTLKIQRTERGDSAVYLCASSTQSRDTEAFFGQGTRLTVV.

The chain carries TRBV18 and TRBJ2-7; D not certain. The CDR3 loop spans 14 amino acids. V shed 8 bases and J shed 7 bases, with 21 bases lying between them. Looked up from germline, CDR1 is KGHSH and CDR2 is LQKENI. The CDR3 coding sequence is TGTGCCAGCCACCTCGGTGGCCGCGATTGGGAGCAGTACTTC. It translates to CASHLGGRDWEQYF. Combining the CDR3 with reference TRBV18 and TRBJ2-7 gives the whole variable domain NAGVMQNPRHLVRRRGQEARLRCSPMKGHSHVYWYRQLPEEGLKFMVYLQKENIIDESGMPKERFSAEFPKEGPSILRIQQVVRGDSAAYFCASHLGGRDWEQYFGPGTRLTVT.

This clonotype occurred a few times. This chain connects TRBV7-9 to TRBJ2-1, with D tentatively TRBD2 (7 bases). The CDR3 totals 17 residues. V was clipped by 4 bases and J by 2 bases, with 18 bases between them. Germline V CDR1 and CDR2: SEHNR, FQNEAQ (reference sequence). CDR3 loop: CASSSTLGGGTYNEQFF. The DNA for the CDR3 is TGTGCCAGCAGCTCAACCCTGGGGGGGGGCACCTACAATGAGCAGTTCTTC. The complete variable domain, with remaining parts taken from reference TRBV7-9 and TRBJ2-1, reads DTGVSQNPRHKITKRGQNVTFRCDPISEHNRLYWYRQTLGQGPEFLTYFQNEAQLEKSRLLSDRFSAERPKGSFSTLEIQRTEQGDSAMYLCASSSTLGGGTYNEQFFGPGTRLTVL.

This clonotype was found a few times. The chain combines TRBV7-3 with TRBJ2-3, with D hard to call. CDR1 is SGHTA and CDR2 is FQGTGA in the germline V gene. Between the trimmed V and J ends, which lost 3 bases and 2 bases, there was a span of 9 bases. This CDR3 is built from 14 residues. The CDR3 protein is CASSFDSNTDTQYF. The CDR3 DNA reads TGTGCCAGCAGCTTTGACTCGAACACAGATACGCAGTATTTT.

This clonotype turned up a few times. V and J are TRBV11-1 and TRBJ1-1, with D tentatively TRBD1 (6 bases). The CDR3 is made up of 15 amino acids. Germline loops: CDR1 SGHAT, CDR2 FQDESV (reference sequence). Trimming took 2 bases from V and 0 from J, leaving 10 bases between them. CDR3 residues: CASSLWGHMNTEAFF. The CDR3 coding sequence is TGTGCCAGCAGCTTATGGGGACATATGAACACTGAAGCTTTCTTT. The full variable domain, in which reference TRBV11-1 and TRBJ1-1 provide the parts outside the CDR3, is EAEVAQSPRYKITEKSQAVAFWCDPISGHATLYWYRQILGQGPELLVQFQDESVVDDSQLPKDRFSAERLKGVDSTLKIQPAELGDSAMYLCASSLWGHMNTEAFFGQGTRLTVV.

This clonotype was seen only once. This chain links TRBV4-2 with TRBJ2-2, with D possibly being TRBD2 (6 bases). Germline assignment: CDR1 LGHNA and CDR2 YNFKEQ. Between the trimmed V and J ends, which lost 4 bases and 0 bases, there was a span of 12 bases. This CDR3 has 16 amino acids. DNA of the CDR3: TGTGCCAGCAGCCCTCCTCCGGGGGCGAACACCGGGGAGCTGTTTTTT. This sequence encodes CASSPPPGANTGELFF.

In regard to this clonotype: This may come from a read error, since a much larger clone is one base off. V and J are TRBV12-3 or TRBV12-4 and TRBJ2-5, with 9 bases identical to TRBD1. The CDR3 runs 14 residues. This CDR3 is CAGSSRTGVSTQYF. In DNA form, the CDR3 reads TGTGCCGGCAGTTCGAGGACAGGGGTCAGCACCCAGTACTTC.

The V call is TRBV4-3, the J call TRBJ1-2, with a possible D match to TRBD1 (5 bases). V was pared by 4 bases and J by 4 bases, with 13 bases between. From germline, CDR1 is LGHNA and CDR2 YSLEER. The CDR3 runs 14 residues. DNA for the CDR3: TGCGCCAGCAGCCCCCAGGACATAGGCTATGGCTACACCTTC. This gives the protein CASSPQDIGYGYTF.

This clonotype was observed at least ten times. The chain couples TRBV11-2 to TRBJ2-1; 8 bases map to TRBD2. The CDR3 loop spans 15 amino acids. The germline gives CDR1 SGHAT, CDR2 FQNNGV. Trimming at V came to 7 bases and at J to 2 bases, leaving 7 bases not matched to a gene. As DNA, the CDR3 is TGTGCCAGCACCCCTGGGCGGGGGGCCTACAATGAGCAGTTCTTC. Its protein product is CASTPGRGAYNEQFF.

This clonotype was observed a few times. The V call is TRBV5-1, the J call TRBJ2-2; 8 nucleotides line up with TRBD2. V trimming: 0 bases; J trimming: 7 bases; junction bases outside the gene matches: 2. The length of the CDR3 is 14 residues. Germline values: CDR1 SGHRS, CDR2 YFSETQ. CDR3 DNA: TGCGCCAGCAGCTTGGCCCGGGAGGGCGGGGAGCTGTTTTTT. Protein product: CASSLAREGGELFF. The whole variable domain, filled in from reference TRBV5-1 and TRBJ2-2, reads KAGVTQTPRYLIKTRGQQVTLSCSPISGHRSVSWYQQTPGQGLQFLFEYFSETQRNKGNFPGRFSGRQFSNSRSEMNVSTLELGDSALYLCASSLAREGGELFFGEGSRLTVL.

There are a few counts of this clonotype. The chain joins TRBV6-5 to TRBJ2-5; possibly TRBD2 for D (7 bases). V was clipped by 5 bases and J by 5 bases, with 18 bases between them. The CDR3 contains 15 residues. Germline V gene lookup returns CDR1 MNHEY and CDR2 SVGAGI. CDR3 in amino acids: CASSGSGGGGETQYF. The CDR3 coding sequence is TGTGCCAGCAGTGGCTCGGGCGGGGGCGGGGAGACCCAGTACTTC.

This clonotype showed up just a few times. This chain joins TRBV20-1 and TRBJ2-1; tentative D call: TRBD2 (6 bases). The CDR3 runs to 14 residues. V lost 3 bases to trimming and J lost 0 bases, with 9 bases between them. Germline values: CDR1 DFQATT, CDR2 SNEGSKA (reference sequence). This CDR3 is CSARASASYNEQFF. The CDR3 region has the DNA TGCAGTGCTAGGGCTAGCGCCTCCTACAATGAGCAGTTCTTC.

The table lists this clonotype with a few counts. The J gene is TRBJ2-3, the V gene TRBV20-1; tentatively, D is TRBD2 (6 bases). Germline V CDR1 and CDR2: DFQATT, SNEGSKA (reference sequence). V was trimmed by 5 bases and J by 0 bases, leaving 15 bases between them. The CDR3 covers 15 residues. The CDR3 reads CSAVAGTASTDTQYF. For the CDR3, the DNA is TGCAGTGCTGTTGCCGGGACTGCCAGCACAGATACGCAGTATTTT.

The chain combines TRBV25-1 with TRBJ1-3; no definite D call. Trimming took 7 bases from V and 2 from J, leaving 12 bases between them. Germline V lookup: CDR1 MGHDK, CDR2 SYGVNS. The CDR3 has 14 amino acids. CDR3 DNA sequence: TGTGCCAGCACGAGATTAGGGACTGGAAACACCATATATTTT. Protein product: CASTRLGTGNTIYF.

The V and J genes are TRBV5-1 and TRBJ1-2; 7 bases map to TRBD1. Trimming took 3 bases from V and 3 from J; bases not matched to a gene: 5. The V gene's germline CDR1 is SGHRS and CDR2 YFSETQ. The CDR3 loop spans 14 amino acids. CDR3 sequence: CASSSFTGDYGYTF. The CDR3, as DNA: TGCGCCAGCAGCTCTTTTACAGGGGACTATGGCTACACCTTC.

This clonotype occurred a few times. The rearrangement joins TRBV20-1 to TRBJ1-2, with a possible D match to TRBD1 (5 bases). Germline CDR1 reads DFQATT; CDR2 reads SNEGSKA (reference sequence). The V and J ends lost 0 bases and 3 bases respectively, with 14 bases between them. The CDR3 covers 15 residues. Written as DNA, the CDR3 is TGCAGTGCTAGAGATCCCAGGTGGGGACACTATGGCTACACCTTC. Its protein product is CSARDPRWGHYGYTF.

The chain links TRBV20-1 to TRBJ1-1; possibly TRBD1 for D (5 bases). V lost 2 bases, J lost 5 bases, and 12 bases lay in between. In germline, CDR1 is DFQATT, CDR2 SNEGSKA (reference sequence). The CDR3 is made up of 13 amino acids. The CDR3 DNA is TGCAGTGCTAGATCCCCGGGGGGTACTGAAGCTTTCTTT. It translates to CSARSPGGTEAFF.